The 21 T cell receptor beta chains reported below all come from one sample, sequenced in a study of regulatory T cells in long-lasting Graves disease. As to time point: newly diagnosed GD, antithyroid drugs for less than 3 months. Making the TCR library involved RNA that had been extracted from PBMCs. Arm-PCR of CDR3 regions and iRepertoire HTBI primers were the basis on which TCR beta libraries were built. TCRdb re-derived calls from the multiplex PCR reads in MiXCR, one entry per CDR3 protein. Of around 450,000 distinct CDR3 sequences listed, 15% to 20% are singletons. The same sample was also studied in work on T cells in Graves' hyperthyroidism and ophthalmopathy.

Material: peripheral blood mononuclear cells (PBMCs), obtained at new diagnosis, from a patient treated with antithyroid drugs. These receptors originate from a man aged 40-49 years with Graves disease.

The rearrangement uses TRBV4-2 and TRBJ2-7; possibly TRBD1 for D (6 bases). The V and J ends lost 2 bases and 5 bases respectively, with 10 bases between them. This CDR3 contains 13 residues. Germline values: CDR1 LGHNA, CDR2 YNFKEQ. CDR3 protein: CASSQLEGDEQYF. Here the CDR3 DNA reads TGTGCCAGCAGCCAACTCGAGGGGGACGAGCAGTACTTC.

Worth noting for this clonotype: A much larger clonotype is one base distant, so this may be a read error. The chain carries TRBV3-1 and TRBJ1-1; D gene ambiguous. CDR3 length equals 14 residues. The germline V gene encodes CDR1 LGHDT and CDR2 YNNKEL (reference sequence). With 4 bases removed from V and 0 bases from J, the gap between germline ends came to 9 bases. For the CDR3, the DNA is TGTGCCAGCAGCCCCAACACCATGAACACTGAAGCTTTCTTT. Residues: CASSPNTMNTEAFF.

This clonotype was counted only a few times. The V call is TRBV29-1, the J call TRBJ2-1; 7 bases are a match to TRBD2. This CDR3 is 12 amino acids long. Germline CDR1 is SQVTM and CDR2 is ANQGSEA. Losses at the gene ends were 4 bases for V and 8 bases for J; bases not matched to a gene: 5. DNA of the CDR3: TGCAGCGTTGTGGAGGGGAGGGATGAGCAGTTCTTC. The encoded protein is CSVVEGRDEQFF.

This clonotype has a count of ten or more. The CDR3 sequence: CATSGGGQQNEQYF. The CDR3 DNA reads TGTGCCACCAGCGGGGGCGGACAGCAAAACGAGCAGTACTTC. The chain recombines TRBV24-1 with TRBJ2-7; TRBD1 or TRBD2 may be the D gene (6 bases each). This CDR3 contains 14 residues. Germline assignment: CDR1 KGHDR and CDR2 SFDVKD. V dropped 7 bases and J dropped 5 bases, with 17 bases sitting between them.

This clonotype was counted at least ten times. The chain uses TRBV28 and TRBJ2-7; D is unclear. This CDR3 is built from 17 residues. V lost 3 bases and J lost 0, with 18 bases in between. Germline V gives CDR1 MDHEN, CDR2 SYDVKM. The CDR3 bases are TGTGCCAGCAGTTTTACCCCTGGCCGGTGGAGCTCCTACGAGCAGTACTTC. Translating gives CASSFTPGRWSSYEQYF.

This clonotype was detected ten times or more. This CDR3 is CASSLEAGGTASYEQYF. The CDR3 DNA reads TGCGCCAGCAGCTTGGAAGCGGGTGGAACGGCGTCCTACGAGCAGTACTTC. The rearrangement uses TRBV5-1 and TRBJ2-7, with a weak D call TRBD2 (6 bases). This CDR3 contains 17 residues. CDR1 and CDR2 (germline): SGHRS, YFSETQ. V was shortened by 0 bases and J by 1 base, with 17 bases between the two germline ends. Full variable domain (remainder filled in from reference TRBV5-1 and TRBJ2-7): KAGVTQTPRYLIKTRGQQVTLSCSPISGHRSVSWYQQTPGQGLQFLFEYFSETQRNKGNFPGRFSGRQFSNSRSEMNVSTLELGDSALYLCASSLEAGGTASYEQYFGPGTRLTVT.

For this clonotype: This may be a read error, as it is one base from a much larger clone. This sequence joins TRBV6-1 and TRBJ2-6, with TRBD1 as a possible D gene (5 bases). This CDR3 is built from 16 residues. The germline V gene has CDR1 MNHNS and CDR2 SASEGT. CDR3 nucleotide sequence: TGTGCCAGCAGCGACCCAGGCCGCTCTGGGGCCAACGTCCCGACTTTC. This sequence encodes CASSDPGRSGANVPTF.

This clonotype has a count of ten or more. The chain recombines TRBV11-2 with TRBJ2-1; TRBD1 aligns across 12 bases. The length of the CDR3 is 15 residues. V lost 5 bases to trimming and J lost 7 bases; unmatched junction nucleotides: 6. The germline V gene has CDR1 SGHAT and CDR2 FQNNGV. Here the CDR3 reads CASSKGQGAANEQFF. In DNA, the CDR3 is TGTGCCAGCAGCAAGGGACAGGGGGCTGCGAATGAGCAGTTCTTC.

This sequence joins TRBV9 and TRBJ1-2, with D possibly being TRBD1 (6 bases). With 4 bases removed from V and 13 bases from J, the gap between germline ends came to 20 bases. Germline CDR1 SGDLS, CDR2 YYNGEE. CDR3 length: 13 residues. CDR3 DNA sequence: TGTGCCAGCAGCCCCCGCTCGGGGGGCGCCTCCACCTTC. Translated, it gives CASSPRSGGASTF.

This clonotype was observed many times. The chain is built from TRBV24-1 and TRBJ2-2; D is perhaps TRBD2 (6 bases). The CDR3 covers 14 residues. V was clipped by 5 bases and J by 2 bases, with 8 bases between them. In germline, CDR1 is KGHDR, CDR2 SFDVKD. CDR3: CATSGEVNTGELFF. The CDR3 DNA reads TGTGCCACCAGTGGGGAGGTTAACACCGGGGAGCTGTTTTTT.

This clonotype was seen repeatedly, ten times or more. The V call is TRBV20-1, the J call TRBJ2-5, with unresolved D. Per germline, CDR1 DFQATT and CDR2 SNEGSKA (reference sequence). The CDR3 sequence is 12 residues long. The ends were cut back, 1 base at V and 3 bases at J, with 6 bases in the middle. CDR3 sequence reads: CSARGDEETQYF. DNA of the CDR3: TGCAGTGCTAGAGGGGATGAAGAGACCCAGTACTTC.

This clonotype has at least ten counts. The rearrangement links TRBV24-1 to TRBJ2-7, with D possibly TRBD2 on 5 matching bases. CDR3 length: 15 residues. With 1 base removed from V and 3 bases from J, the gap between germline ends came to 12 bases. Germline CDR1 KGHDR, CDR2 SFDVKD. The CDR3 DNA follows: TGTGCCACCAGTGATTTAATCGGACTTAGCTACGAGCAGTACTTC. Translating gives CATSDLIGLSYEQYF.

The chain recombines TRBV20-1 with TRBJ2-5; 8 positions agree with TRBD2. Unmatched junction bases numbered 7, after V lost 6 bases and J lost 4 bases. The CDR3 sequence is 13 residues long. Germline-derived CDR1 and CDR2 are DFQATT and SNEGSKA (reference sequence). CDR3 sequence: CSAPKLAGETQYF. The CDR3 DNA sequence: TGCAGTGCCCCTAAGCTAGCGGGAGAGACCCAGTACTTC.

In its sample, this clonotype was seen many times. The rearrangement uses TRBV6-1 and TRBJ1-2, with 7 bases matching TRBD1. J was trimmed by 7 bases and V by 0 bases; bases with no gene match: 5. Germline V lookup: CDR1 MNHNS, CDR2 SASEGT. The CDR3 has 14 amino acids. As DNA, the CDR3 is TGTGCCAGCAGTGAAGCATACAGGGGAGGTGGCTACACCTTC. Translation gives CASSEAYRGGGYTF.

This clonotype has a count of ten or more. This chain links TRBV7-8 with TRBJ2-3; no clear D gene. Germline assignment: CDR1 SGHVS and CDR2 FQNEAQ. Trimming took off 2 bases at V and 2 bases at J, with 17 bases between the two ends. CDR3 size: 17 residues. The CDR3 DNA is TGTGCCAGCAGCTTAACTCCGAGAACATTTTTCACAGATACGCAGTATTTT. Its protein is CASSLTPRTFFTDTQYF.

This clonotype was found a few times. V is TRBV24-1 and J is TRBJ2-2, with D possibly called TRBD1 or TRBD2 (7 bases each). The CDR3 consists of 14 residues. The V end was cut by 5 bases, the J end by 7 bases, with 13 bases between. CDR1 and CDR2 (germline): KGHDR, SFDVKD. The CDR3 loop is CATSGQGGSGELFF. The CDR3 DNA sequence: TGTGCCACCAGTGGACAGGGAGGGAGCGGGGAGCTGTTTTTT.

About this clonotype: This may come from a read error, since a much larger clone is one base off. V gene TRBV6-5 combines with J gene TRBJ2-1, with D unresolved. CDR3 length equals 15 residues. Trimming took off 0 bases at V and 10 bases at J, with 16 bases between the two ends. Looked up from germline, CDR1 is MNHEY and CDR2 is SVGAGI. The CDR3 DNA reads TGTGCCAGCAGTTACTCCCCGCGACATTCCGCCGAGCAGTTCTTC. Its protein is CASSYSPRHSAEQFF.

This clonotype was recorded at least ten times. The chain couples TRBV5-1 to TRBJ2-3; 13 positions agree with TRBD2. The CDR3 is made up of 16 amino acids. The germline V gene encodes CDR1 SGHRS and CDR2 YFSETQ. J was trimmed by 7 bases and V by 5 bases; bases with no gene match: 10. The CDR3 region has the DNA TGCGCCAGCAGTTCCACTAGCGGGAGGGGTCTGAATACGCAGTATTTT. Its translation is CASSSTSGRGLNTQYF.

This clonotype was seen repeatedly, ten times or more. CDR3 coding DNA: TGTGCCAGCAGTTTGGACAGCTTCACTGAAGCTTTCTTT. This gives the protein CASSLDSFTEAFF. V gene TRBV12-3 or TRBV12-4 combines with J gene TRBJ1-1; TRBD1 is a possible D gene (6 bases). The CDR3 extends over 13 amino acids. V dropped 3 bases and J dropped 4 bases, with 9 bases sitting between them.

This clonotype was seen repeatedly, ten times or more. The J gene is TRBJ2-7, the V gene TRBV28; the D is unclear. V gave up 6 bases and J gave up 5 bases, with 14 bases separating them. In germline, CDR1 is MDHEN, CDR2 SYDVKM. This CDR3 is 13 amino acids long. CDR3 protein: CASRRPGSHEQYF. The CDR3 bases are TGTGCCAGCAGGAGGCCTGGTAGCCACGAGCAGTACTTC.

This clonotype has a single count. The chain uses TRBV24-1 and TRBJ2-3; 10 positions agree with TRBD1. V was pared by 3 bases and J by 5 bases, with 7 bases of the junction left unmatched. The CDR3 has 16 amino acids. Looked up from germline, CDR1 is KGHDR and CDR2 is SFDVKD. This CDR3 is CATSDPGTGVEDTQYF. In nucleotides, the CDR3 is TGTGCCACCAGTGATCCCGGGACAGGGGTCGAAGATACGCAGTATTTT.